These 31 T cell receptor beta chains originate from one sample sequenced in a study of T-cell reconstitution after alpha-beta-depleted transplantation in children listed by TCRdb under 2016. Receptors were amplified or captured by PCR. Instrument on record: Illumina HiSeq 2500. TCR libraries were prepared with molecular barcoding, using unique molecular identifiers to normalize TCRbeta repertoire quantification. Clones were called with MiXCR by TCRdb after fastp trimmed the public reads at Q25, and only in-frame beta chains were retained. Rows with one shared CDR3 protein collapse into an entry with the most common genes and DNA. For this sample there are 98,000 or so distinct CDR3 sequences; approximately 6.9% appear just once. The ten largest clones add up to approximately 25% of the sample. Reading the label with the study, this specimen's treatment or condition is: allogeneic hematopoietic cell transplantation with graft depleted of TCRalphabeta T cells and CD19 B cells.

The input for sequencing was PBMCs, mostly from graft donor cells, taken 360 days after TCRalphabeta/CD19-depleted stem cell transplant. The source is a male patient between 2 and 10 years old who had a stem cell transplant for acute lymphoblastic leukemia, so the T cells may come from the graft donor.

The J gene is TRBJ2-2, the V gene TRBV19; D is possibly TRBD2 (6 bases). The length of the CDR3 is 15 residues. V lost 7 bases to trimming and J lost 7 bases, with 19 bases between them. Germline CDR1 is LNHDA and CDR2 is SQIVND (reference sequence). The CDR3 region has the DNA TGTGCCAGTACCCATAGGAGGGAAGTTGGCGGGGAGCTGTTTTTT. Protein sequence: CASTHRREVGGELFF.

This clonotype was seen a handful of times. DNA for the CDR3: TGCGCCAGCAGCTCCCCCCAGGAGTCCTCCTCCTACGAGCAGTACTTC. This translates into CASSSPQESSSYEQYF. The V and J genes are TRBV5-1 and TRBJ2-7; D gene unclear. The V gene's germline CDR1 is SGHRS and CDR2 YFSETQ. V dropped 3 bases and J dropped 0 bases, with 16 bases sitting between them. This CDR3 spans 16 amino acids.

This clonotype has a count of ten or more. In DNA, the CDR3 is TGTGCCAGCAGCGCTCGGGGATACGAGTCACCCCTCCACTTT. Protein sequence: CASSARGYESPLHF. The chain joins TRBV6-2 or TRBV6-3 to TRBJ1-6; D gene unclear. The V gene's germline CDR1 is MNHEY and CDR2 SVGEGT. There are 14 residues in the CDR3. With 6 bases removed from V and 10 bases from J, the gap between germline ends came to 16 bases.

Many counts were recorded for this clonotype. V is TRBV6-5 and J is TRBJ1-6; D is perhaps TRBD1 (6 bases). Looked up from germline, CDR1 is MNHEY and CDR2 is SVGAGI. CDR3 size: 12 residues. V lost 7 bases to trimming and J lost 9 bases, with 10 bases between them. The CDR3 nucleotides are TGTGCCAGCACCCAAGGGGGTTCACCCCTCCACTTT. Its translation is CASTQGGSPLHF.

This clonotype was detected ten times or more. V usage is TRBV10-3 and J usage is TRBJ2-2, with D possibly TRBD2 on 5 matching bases. V lost 4 bases, J lost 5 bases, and 11 bases lay in between. This CDR3 spans 14 amino acids. CDR1 ENHRY and CDR2 SYGVKD come from the germline V gene. The CDR3 DNA is TGTGCCATCAGTGCGGGGATTTCGACCGGGGAGCTGTTTTTT. Its protein is CAISAGISTGELFF.

The chain combines TRBV10-3 with TRBJ2-5; 13 bases match TRBD2. CDR1 and CDR2 (germline): ENHRY, SYGVKD. V was pared by 3 bases and J by 1 base, with 8 bases of the junction left unmatched. CDR3 length: 18 residues. The CDR3 sequence is CAISERLAGGHPQETQYF. For the CDR3, the DNA is TGTGCCATCAGTGAAAGACTAGCGGGGGGTCACCCCCAAGAGACCCAGTACTTC.

The chain links TRBV16 to TRBJ2-2, with unresolved D. Germline lookup yields CDR1 KGHSY and CDR2 FQNENV. Between the trimmed V and J ends, which lost 0 bases and 3 bases, there was a span of 17 bases. The CDR3 spans 18 residues. In DNA form, the CDR3 reads TGTGCCAGCAGCCAATCCACAATCAAAGGCCTGTACACCGGGGAGCTGTTTTTT. Its protein is CASSQSTIKGLYTGELFF. The variable domain in full, completed from reference TRBV16 and TRBJ2-2, reads GEEVAQTPKHLVRGEGQKAKLYCAPIKGHSYVFWYQQVLKNEFKFLISFQNENVFDETGMPKERFSAKCLPNSPCSLEIQATKLEDSAVYFCASSQSTIKGLYTGELFFGEGSRLTVL.

This clonotype showed up many times. The chain recombines TRBV9 with TRBJ2-1, with D uncertain. Looked up from germline, CDR1 is SGDLS and CDR2 is YYNGEE. CDR3 length: 16 amino acids. V lost 3 bases and J lost 2, with 15 bases in between. The CDR3 region has the DNA TGTGCCAGCAGCGCGCCTCCACAGCCACCCTACAATGAGCAGTTCTTC. The encoded protein is CASSAPPQPPYNEQFF.

The rearrangement uses TRBV9 and TRBJ2-1; TRBD1 aligns across 8 bases. Germline V gene data show CDR1 as SGDLS and CDR2 as YYNGEE. The V gene end was trimmed by 4 bases and the J gene end by 1 base; junction bases not matched to a gene: 4. This CDR3 spans 15 amino acids. The CDR3 nucleotides are TGTGCCAGCAGCTCCCGGACAGGGTCCTACAATGAGCAGTTCTTC. Its translation: CASSSRTGSYNEQFF. The whole variable domain, remainder taken from reference TRBV9 and TRBJ2-1, is DSGVTQTPKHLITATGQRVTLRCSPRSGDLSVYWYQQSLDQGLQFLIQYYNGEERAKGNILERFSAQQFPDLHSELNLSSLELGDSALYFCASSSRTGSYNEQFFGPGTRLTVL.

This clonotype has more than one count but fewer than ten. The V gene is TRBV6-5, the J gene TRBJ1-4, with D possibly TRBD1 on 5 matching bases. V was clipped by 0 bases and J by 3 bases, with 14 bases between them. Germline values: CDR1 MNHEY, CDR2 SVGAGI. This CDR3 contains 17 residues. The chain's CDR3 is CASSYSGPGPSNEKLFF. Here the CDR3 DNA reads TGTGCCAGCAGTTACTCGGGACCTGGCCCTTCTAATGAAAAACTGTTTTTT.

At least ten counts were recorded for this clonotype. V is TRBV7-2 and J is TRBJ2-1; unclear D gene. V lost 5 bases to trimming and J lost 0 bases, with 5 bases between them. Germline loops: CDR1 SGHTA, CDR2 FQGNSA. The CDR3 spans 13 residues. The CDR3 DNA sequence: TGTGCCAGCAGCCCCCCCTCCTACAATGAGCAGTTCTTC. It translates to CASSPPSYNEQFF.

This clonotype occurred many times. The chain employs TRBV28 and TRBJ2-7; 10 bases line up with TRBD2. The CDR3 is 14 residues long. J gave up 7 bases and V 2 bases, and 5 bases lay outside the gene matches. CDR1 is MDHEN and CDR2 is SYDVKM in the germline V gene. This CDR3 reads CASSLGLAGVEQYF. As DNA, the CDR3 is TGTGCCAGCAGTTTAGGTCTAGCGGGAGTTGAGCAGTACTTC. Full variable domain (remainder filled in from reference TRBV28 and TRBJ2-7): DVKVTQSSRYLVKRTGEKVFLECVQDMDHENMFWYRQDPGLGLRLIYFSYDVKMKEKGDIPEGYSVSREKKERFSLILESASTNQTSMYLCASSLGLAGVEQYFGPGTRLTVT.

The rearrangement joins TRBV20-1 to TRBJ2-5; D unresolved. In germline, CDR1 is DFQATT, CDR2 SNEGSKA (reference sequence). This CDR3 contains 10 residues. Trimming cost V 5 bases and J 2 bases, with 3 bases left between them. The CDR3 coding sequence is TGCAGTGCTGATCAAGAGACCCAGTACTTC. Translation: CSADQETQYF.

The chain uses TRBV5-1 and TRBJ1-1, with unresolved D. The CDR3 runs 16 residues. Germline V gene lookup returns CDR1 SGHRS and CDR2 YFSETQ. V was pared by 3 bases and J by 4 bases, with 19 bases between. CDR3 in DNA: TGCGCCAGCAGCTGGCGGCCGGGGAAGTCCCTCACTGAAGCTTTCTTT. Its protein is CASSWRPGKSLTEAFF.

This chain joins TRBV27 and TRBJ2-1, with 7 bases aligning to TRBD1. Germline lookup yields CDR1 MNHEY and CDR2 SMNVEV (reference sequence). The V and J ends lost 0 bases and 9 bases, in that order; junction bases with no gene match: 5. The CDR3 has 14 residues. The CDR3 sequence: CASSLSPDRAEQFF. DNA for the CDR3: TGTGCCAGCAGTTTATCGCCCGACAGGGCTGAGCAGTTCTTC.

This clonotype was seen ten or more times. The chain joins TRBV29-1 to TRBJ2-1; 9 positions agree with TRBD1. Germline-derived CDR1 and CDR2 are SQVTM and ANQGSEA. V lost 5 bases to trimming and J lost 6 bases; unmatched junction nucleotides: 11. This CDR3 spans 15 amino acids. CDR3 loop: CSVYLQGANPNEQFF. CDR3 in DNA: TGCAGCGTTTACCTACAGGGGGCAAATCCCAATGAGCAGTTCTTC.

The chain links TRBV9 to TRBJ1-3, with TRBD1 matching 7 bases. The CDR3 sequence is 14 residues long. The trim removed 4 bases at V and 5 bases at J, leaving 6 bases unmatched. Germline lookup yields CDR1 SGDLS and CDR2 YYNGEE. CDR3 bases: TGTGCCAGCAGCCTACAGGGGAAGCGAAACACCATATATTTT. Amino acids: CASSLQGKRNTIYF.

At least ten counts were recorded for this clonotype. CDR3 sequence: CASSLRTSGSVHEQYF. The CDR3 bases are TGTGCCAGCAGCCTAAGGACTAGCGGGAGCGTACACGAGCAGTACTTC. This chain uses TRBV9 with TRBJ2-7; 13 nucleotides line up with TRBD2. Germline CDR1 reads SGDLS; CDR2 reads YYNGEE. V was clipped by 4 bases and J by 5 bases; unmatched bases: 9. CDR3 length equals 16 residues. Full variable domain (remainder filled in from reference TRBV9 and TRBJ2-7): DSGVTQTPKHLITATGQRVTLRCSPRSGDLSVYWYQQSLDQGLQFLIQYYNGEERAKGNILERFSAQQFPDLHSELNLSSLELGDSALYFCASSLRTSGSVHEQYFGPGTRLTVT.

This clonotype came up many times. This chain connects TRBV6-2 or TRBV6-3 to TRBJ2-2, with D hard to call. V was shortened by 2 bases and J by 0 bases, with 13 bases between the two germline ends. The CDR3 loop spans 17 amino acids. Per germline, CDR1 MNHEY and CDR2 SVGEGT. The CDR3, as DNA: TGTGCCAGCAGTTACCCCTTTCTTACCGCGAACACCGGGGAGCTGTTTTTT. This codes for CASSYPFLTANTGELFF.

This clonotype was picked up many times. J is TRBJ2-5 and V is TRBV29-1; 7 bases are shared with TRBD1. The CDR3 runs 15 residues. The V gene end was trimmed by 4 bases and the J gene end by 2 bases; junction bases not matched to a gene: 10. Germline V gene lookup returns CDR1 SQVTM and CDR2 ANQGSEA. DNA for the CDR3: TGCAGCGTTGGACACAGGGGATTTAGACAAGAGACCCAGTACTTC. This translates into CSVGHRGFRQETQYF.

This clonotype was detected a few times. The chain has TRBV7-8 and TRBJ1-5; D not resolved. V lost 4 bases to trimming and J lost 2 bases, with 18 bases between them. The CDR3 runs to 17 residues. The germline V gene encodes CDR1 SGHVS and CDR2 FQNEAQ. The CDR3 reads CASSSEGGGKGNQPQHF. The CDR3 DNA follows: TGTGCCAGCAGCTCGGAGGGAGGAGGGAAAGGCAATCAGCCCCAGCATTTT.

This chain joins TRBV6-1 and TRBJ1-5, with D unresolved. The CDR3 is 16 residues long. In germline, CDR1 is MNHNS, CDR2 SASEGT. V shed 2 bases and J shed 0 bases, with 11 bases lying between them. The DNA of the CDR3 is TGTGCCAGCAGTGAACAGGCTTTTTATAGCAATCAGCCCCAGCATTTT. It codes for CASSEQAFYSNQPQHF.

At least ten counts were recorded for this clonotype. The chain combines TRBV12-3 or TRBV12-4 with TRBJ2-3, with D uncertain. V was clipped by 3 bases and J by 2 bases, with 6 bases between them. This CDR3 is 13 amino acids long. CDR3 residues: CASSFQFTDTQYF. CDR3 DNA sequence: TGTGCCAGCAGTTTTCAGTTCACAGATACGCAGTATTTT.

The chain carries TRBV15 and TRBJ2-2; the D gene is possibly TRBD1 (7 bases). Germline CDR1 and CDR2: LNHNV and YYDKDF (reference sequence). V shed 5 bases and J shed 0 bases, with 13 bases lying between them. The CDR3 loop spans 16 amino acids. For the CDR3, the DNA is TGTGCCACCAGCCCGAGGAGGGGGCCGAACACCGGGGAGCTGTTTTTT. Translation: CATSPRRGPNTGELFF.

This clonotype was detected a few times. This rearrangement joins TRBV6-5 to TRBJ1-3, with TRBD1 matching over 7 bases. In germline, CDR1 is MNHEY, CDR2 SVGAGI. The CDR3 has 14 residues. V gave up 5 bases and J gave up 4 bases; unmatched junction bases: 5. The CDR3 spells CASSTGVSGNTIYF. The CDR3 DNA reads as TGTGCCAGCAGTACAGGGGTCTCCGGAAACACCATATATTTT.

The chain links TRBV6-1 to TRBJ2-2, with a possible D match to TRBD1 (6 bases). The CDR3 has 17 amino acids. From germline, CDR1 is MNHNS and CDR2 SASEGT. The V and J ends lost 6 bases and 0 bases respectively, with 17 bases between them. The CDR3 sequence is CASRTAPGHSNTGELFF. CDR3 bases: TGTGCCAGCAGGACCGCTCCGGGACACTCGAACACCGGGGAGCTGTTTTTT.

This clonotype has ten or more counts. The chain joins TRBV5-1 to TRBJ2-7; a weak D match, TRBD1 (6 bases). CDR3 length: 16 amino acids. Germline lookup yields CDR1 SGHRS and CDR2 YFSETQ. Trimming stripped 3 bases from V and 2 bases from J, with 18 bases between. The CDR3 DNA reads TGCGCCAGCAGCTCCGATTTGGGGGCCGGGACCTACGAGCAGTACTTC. Translation gives CASSSDLGAGTYEQYF.

This clonotype was observed many times. The chain couples TRBV9 to TRBJ1-5; TRBD1 matches 7 bases. From germline, CDR1 is SGDLS and CDR2 YYNGEE. With V trimmed by 1 base and J by 4 bases, 5 bases remained unmatched. CDR3 length: 15 residues. The CDR3 coding sequence is TGTGCCAGCAGCGTAAGCTCAGGGGGGAATCAGCCCCAGCATTTT. It translates to CASSVSSGGNQPQHF.

V usage is TRBV20-1 and J usage is TRBJ1-1; 7 bases are shared with TRBD1. V shed 3 bases, J shed 1 base, and the junction held 5 bases outside the gene matches. The CDR3 contains 14 residues. Germline loops: CDR1 DFQATT, CDR2 SNEGSKA (reference sequence). CDR3 DNA: TGCAGTGCTAGCCAGGGGGAAAAGAACACTGAAGCTTTCTTT. Translation gives CSASQGEKNTEAFF.

There are many counts of this clonotype. The chain links TRBV27 to TRBJ2-7; D gene ambiguous. The CDR3 is 11 amino acids. V gave up 5 bases and J gave up 2 bases, with 4 bases separating them. Germline V CDR1 and CDR2: MNHEY, SMNVEV (reference sequence). This chain's CDR3 is CASSTPYEQYF. In DNA, the CDR3 is TGTGCCAGCAGTACCCCCTACGAGCAGTACTTC.

Turning to this clonotype: Being one base from a much bigger clone, this may be a read error. CDR3 nucleotide sequence: TGCGCCAGCAGCCAAGAATGGGGCGCCGGGTACATTCAGTGCTTC. This encodes CASSQEWGAGYIQCF. V gene TRBV4-3 combines with J gene TRBJ2-4, with D tentatively TRBD1 (5 bases). The CDR3 runs 15 residues. The germline CDR1 and CDR2 sequences are LGHNA and YSLEER.